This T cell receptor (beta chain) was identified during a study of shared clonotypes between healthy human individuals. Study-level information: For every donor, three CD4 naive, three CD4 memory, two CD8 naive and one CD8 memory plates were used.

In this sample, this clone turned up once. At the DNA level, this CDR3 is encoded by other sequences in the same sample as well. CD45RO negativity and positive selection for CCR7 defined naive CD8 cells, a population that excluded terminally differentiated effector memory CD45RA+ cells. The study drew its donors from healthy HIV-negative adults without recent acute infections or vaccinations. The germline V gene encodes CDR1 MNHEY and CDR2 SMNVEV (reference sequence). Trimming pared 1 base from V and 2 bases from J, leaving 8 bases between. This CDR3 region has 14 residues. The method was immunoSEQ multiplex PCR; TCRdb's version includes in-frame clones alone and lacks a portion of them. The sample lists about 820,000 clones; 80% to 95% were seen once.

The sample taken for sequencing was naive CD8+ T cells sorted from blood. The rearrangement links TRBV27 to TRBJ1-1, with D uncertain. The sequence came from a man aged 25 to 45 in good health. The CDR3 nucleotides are TGTGCCAGCAGTTTATTGGGCAGTAACACTGAAGCTTTCTTT. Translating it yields CASSLLGSNTEAFF.